The clone carrying this T cell receptor beta chain was seen more than once but under ten times. Its antigen is unknown. TCRdb re-analysed the multiplex PCR reads in MiXCR, keeping a single row per CDR3 protein. Counted here are under 250,000 distinct CDR3 sequences, about a third occurring once; the ten biggest clones make up approximately 1.4%. Axillary draining lymph nodes of breast cancer patients supplied the node samples. This record belongs to a study of breast tumors, draining lymph nodes, adjacent tissues. Whole-study results and caveats: The data were judged consistent with most tumor T cells coming from lymph node and expanding in tumor. Compared with basal-like, luminal-like tumors shared significantly more repertoire with nontumor tissue. Tumors had less TCR diversity than lymph nodes, more than nontumor tissue. The lymph node origin of tumor T cells was framed as consistent with a hypothesis, not demonstrated.

V gave up 0 bases and J gave up 6 bases; unmatched junction bases: 8. The CDR3 is 16 residues long. CDR1 and CDR2 from the germline V gene are SGHTA and FQGTGA. The receptor's source is a female donor with breast cancer. Some clones in this sample may be carry-over from other donors' samples. Sequenced sample: axillary lymph node tissue. The chain couples TRBV7-3 to TRBJ2-1; TRBD2 agrees at 7 bases. CDR3 amino acids: CASSLTSVAGLNEQFF. The CDR3 coding sequence is TGTGCCAGCAGCTTAACATCAGTAGCGGGCCTCAATGAGCAGTTCTTC.